This TCR beta chain derives from a study of blood T cell repertoires in COVID-19. For the study at large: Samples representing acute and convalescent COVID-19 were sourced from the United States, Italy and Spain. PBMCs, B-cell-depleted T cells, or T cells were the source of the cDNA or gDNA that made up the material.

This clone appeared once. V lost 3 bases and J lost 6; bases outside the gene matches: 9. The CDR3 is made up of 15 amino acids. Germline CDR1 reads SEHNR; CDR2 reads FQNEAQ (reference sequence). Profiled with immunoSEQ multiplex PCR; TCRdb holds only in-frame clones, not every one. Of 200,000 to 250,000 clones in the sample, 89% are singletons; the top ten hold less than 7.5%. This clonotype originated in a man aged 55 to 70 who had recovered from COVID-19. The material sequenced was peripheral blood. The gene calls are TRBV7-9 and TRBJ2-7; 9 bases are a match to TRBD1. CDR3 sequence reads: CASSFFGTGIFEQYF. The CDR3 bases are TGTGCCAGCAGCTTCTTCGGGACAGGGATTTTCGAGCAGTACTTC.